Each of the 22 T cell receptor beta chains below was sequenced from the same sample in a study of blood T cell repertoires in COVID-19. Sequencing used immunoSEQ multiplex PCR; TCRdb keeps in-frame clones, though not all of them. The sample yields roughly 120,000 clones, about 86% seen once. The sample taken for sequencing was peripheral blood. Source of these receptors: a woman aged 45-59 years with acute or convalescent COVID-19.

The V call is TRBV21-1, the J call TRBJ2-1; the listed D gene, TRBD2, was not tested against the DNA. TRBV21-1 is an annotated pseudogene. CDR3 size: 18 residues. The CDR3 DNA follows: TGTGCCAGCAGCAATGGAGGGTTTGGGCGGGCCGGGGGGAATGAGCAGTTCTTC. Translation: CASSNGGFGRAGGNEQFF.

This clone was observed once. The V and J genes are TRBV9 and TRBJ1-1; D possibly corresponds to TRBD1 (6 bases). Germline CDR1 reads SGDLS; CDR2 reads YYNGEE. The CDR3 consists of 13 residues. V shed 1 base and J shed 5 bases, with 9 bases lying between them. DNA for the CDR3: TGTGCCAGCAGCGTAAGCAGGGGTACTGAAGCTTTCTTT. Residues: CASSVSRGTEAFF. Full variable domain (rest looked up from reference TRBV9 and TRBJ1-1): DSGVTQTPKHLITATGQRVTLRCSPRSGDLSVYWYQQSLDQGLQFLIQYYNGEERAKGNILERFSAQQFPDLHSELNLSSLELGDSALYFCASSVSRGTEAFFGQGTRLTVV.

In regard to this clone: A much more abundant neighbour one base away suggests this may be a read error. The sample carries other DNA sequences with the same CDR3. The V and J genes are TRBV7-9 and TRBJ1-2; 10 nucleotides match TRBD1. This CDR3 comprises 14 residues. With V trimmed by 3 bases and J by 8 bases, 6 bases remained unmatched. Germline V gene data show CDR1 as SEHNR and CDR2 as FQNEAQ (reference sequence). CDR3 bases: TGTGCCAGCAGCTTGGACAGGGGGAGGGACGGCTACACCTTC. Translation: CASSLDRGRDGYTF. Looking up the rest from reference TRBV7-9 and TRBJ1-2 gives the full variable domain: DTGVSQNPRHKITKRGQNVTFRCDPISEHNRLYWYRQTLGQGPEFLTYFQNEAQLEKSRLLSDRFSAERPKGSFSTLEIQRTEQGDSAMYLCASSLDRGRDGYTFGSGTRLTVV.

V gene TRBV12-3 or TRBV12-4 combines with J gene TRBJ1-1; D gene unclear. This CDR3 is 13 amino acids long. V lost 8 bases to trimming and J lost 4 bases, with 14 bases between them. CDR3 coding DNA: TGTGCCAGCTCCCTTCCCTTGAGCACTGAAGCTTTCTTT. Protein product: CASSLPLSTEAFF.

The chain uses TRBV18 and TRBJ2-7; a possible D gene is TRBD1 (5 bases). With 3 bases removed from V and 0 bases from J, the gap between germline ends came to 6 bases. Per the germline V gene, CDR1 is KGHSH and CDR2 is LQKENI. The CDR3 spans 13 residues. The CDR3 spells CASSPDSSYEQYF. For the CDR3, the DNA is TGTGCCAGCTCACCCGACAGCTCCTACGAGCAGTACTTC.

The V gene is TRBV29-1, the J gene TRBJ2-1; 9 bases are shared with TRBD2. This CDR3 is built from 11 residues. Trimming cost V 3 bases and J 15 bases; bases outside gene matches: 6. Germline loops: CDR1 SQVTM, CDR2 ANQGSEA. The CDR3 nucleotides read TGCAGCGTTGAGAGGCGGGAGGGCCTGTTCTTC. Translated, it gives CSVERREGLFF.

The rearrangement links TRBV5-6 to TRBJ2-3, with a tentative D call TRBD1 (5 bases). Trimming left V 4 bases short and J 2 bases short, with 11 bases between. This CDR3 region has 14 residues. Per the germline V gene, CDR1 is SGHDT and CDR2 is YYEEEE. The CDR3 spells CASSKGYPTDTQYF. CDR3 nucleotide sequence: TGTGCCAGCAGCAAGGGGTATCCCACAGATACGCAGTATTTT.

This rearrangement joins TRBV3-1 (or the pseudogene TRBV3-2) to TRBJ2-7, with 10 bases that match TRBD2. V lost 1 base to trimming and J lost 6 bases; unmatched junction nucleotides: 6. This CDR3 region has 15 residues. The germline CDR1 and CDR2 sequences are LGHDT and YNNKEL (reference sequence). DNA for the CDR3: TGTGCCAGCAGCCAAGTATCTAGCGGGAGAAGCGAGCAGTACTTC. This translates into CASSQVSSGRSEQYF.

This CDR3 reads CASSPDRGHGYTF. The CDR3 nucleotides are TGTGCCAGTAGTCCTGACAGGGGCCATGGCTACACCTTC. The chain combines TRBV19 with TRBJ1-2, with 8 bases aligning to TRBD1. The CDR3 loop spans 13 amino acids. Germline CDR1 is LNHDA and CDR2 is SQIVND (reference sequence). J lost 6 bases, V lost 5 bases, and 5 bases had no gene match.

V is TRBV9 and J is TRBJ1-2; 9 nucleotides match TRBD1. The ends lost 0 bases at V and 6 bases at J; junction bases unmatched: 6. The CDR3 has 15 residues. Per the germline V gene, CDR1 is SGDLS and CDR2 is YYNGEE. The CDR3 reads CASSVVGQGFDGYTF. The CDR3 bases are TGTGCCAGCAGCGTAGTGGGACAGGGTTTTGATGGCTACACCTTC.

CDR3 DNA: TGTGCCAGCAGCCGCGCCAGGGGGAACACCGGGGAGCTGTTTTTT. It specifies CASSRARGNTGELFF. V usage is TRBV7-2 and J usage is TRBJ2-2; possibly TRBD1 for D (6 bases). Germline V gives CDR1 SGHTA, CDR2 FQGNSA. This CDR3 region has 15 residues. V was pared by 5 bases and J by 1 base, with 11 bases between.

CDR3 loop: CASSGQGASGGYEQYF. In DNA, the CDR3 is TGTGCCAGCAGTGGACAGGGGGCGAGTGGGGGGTACGAGCAGTACTTC. The rearrangement links TRBV2 to TRBJ2-7, with 10 positions matching TRBD1. CDR3 length: 16 residues. Trimming removed 4 bases from V and 4 bases from J; junction bases left unmatched: 10. Germline assignment: CDR1 SNHLY and CDR2 FYNNEI.

In DNA form, the CDR3 reads TGTGCCAGCAGCTCGGGACTAGCGGGGACCGGGGAGCTGTTTTTT. This sequence encodes CASSSGLAGTGELFF. V and J are TRBV7-9 and TRBJ2-2; 13 nucleotides agree with TRBD2. Germline trimming cut 4 bases from V and 5 bases from J; bases unmatched to any gene: 1. In germline, CDR1 is SEHNR, CDR2 FQNEAQ (reference sequence). The CDR3 is made up of 15 amino acids.

This rearrangement joins TRBV7-2 to TRBJ1-1; the match to TRBD1 covers 7 bases. The CDR3 has 13 amino acids. Germline V gives CDR1 SGHTA, CDR2 FQGNSA. V shed 3 bases and J 5 bases; nucleotides not matched to a gene: 3. CDR3 in amino acids: CASSFQGGTEAFF. The CDR3, as DNA: TGTGCCAGCAGCTTCCAGGGGGGAACTGAAGCTTTCTTT.

The chain carries TRBV6-2 or TRBV6-3 and TRBJ2-2, with D maybe TRBD2 (6 bases). The V gene lost 2 bases and the J gene lost 0 bases, with 19 bases spanning the gap. Per the germline V gene, CDR1 is MNHEY and CDR2 is SVGEGT. This CDR3 is built from 19 residues. DNA for the CDR3: TGTGCCAGCAGTTACCTACCCCGCGGTCTAGCGACGAACACCGGGGAGCTGTTTTTT. It codes for CASSYLPRGLATNTGELFF.

The chain employs TRBV5-1 and TRBJ2-1, with a possible D match to TRBD1 (5 bases). The V gene lost 0 bases and the J gene lost 6 bases, with 7 bases spanning the gap. This CDR3 contains 13 residues. Germline CDR1 is SGHRS and CDR2 is YFSETQ. CDR3 DNA: TGCGCCAGCAGCTTGGCAGGGTTCAATGAGCAGTTCTTC. This sequence encodes CASSLAGFNEQFF.

The chain joins TRBV7-6 to TRBJ2-3, with 10 nucleotides matching TRBD2. Germline V CDR1 and CDR2: SGHVS, FNYEAQ. Germline trimming cut 1 base from V and 3 bases from J; bases unmatched to any gene: 7. This CDR3 spans 17 amino acids. The CDR3 sequence: CASSLGNGLAVTDTQYF. The CDR3 nucleotides are TGTGCCAGCAGCTTAGGCAACGGACTAGCGGTAACAGATACGCAGTATTTT.

DNA of the CDR3: TGTGCCATCAGTGATTCAGGACAGGGTCATGGCTACACCTTC. This translates into CAISDSGQGHGYTF. V usage is TRBV10-3 and J usage is TRBJ1-2; TRBD1 aligns across 8 bases. After removal of 3 bases from V and 6 bases from J, the junction contained 6 bases not matched to a gene. Germline V gene sequence: CDR1 ENHRY, CDR2 SYGVKD. This CDR3 region has 14 residues.

The V gene is TRBV10-2, the J gene TRBJ1-2; perhaps TRBD1 as D (5 bases). CDR3 length equals 12 residues. V was clipped by 5 bases and J by 7 bases, with 11 bases between them. CDR1 is WSHSY and CDR2 is SAAADI in the germline V gene. In DNA, the CDR3 is TGCGCCAGCAGTCCCGCAGGGCCTGGCTACACCTTC. It translates to CASSPAGPGYTF.

The CDR3 DNA reads as TGTGCCAGCAGGACAGGGCAAACCTACGAGCAGTACTTC. This translates into CASRTGQTYEQYF. The chain is built from TRBV6-5 and TRBJ2-7; 7 bases are shared with TRBD1. The CDR3 runs 13 residues. After removal of 6 bases from V and 2 bases from J, the junction contained 4 bases not matched to a gene. The germline CDR1 and CDR2 sequences are MNHEY and SVGAGI.

The V and J genes are TRBV10-3 and TRBJ2-2, with 10 positions matching TRBD2. This CDR3 spans 14 amino acids. The trim removed 10 bases at V and 1 base at J, leaving 3 bases unmatched. CDR1 is ENHRY and CDR2 is SYGVKD in the germline V gene. CDR3 in amino acids: CATGTSENTGELFF. CDR3 bases: TGTGCCACAGGGACTAGCGAGAACACCGGGGAGCTGTTTTTT.

The chain recombines TRBV24-1 with TRBJ2-2, with 7 positions matching TRBD1. CDR1 is KGHDR and CDR2 is SFDVKD in the germline V gene. V was pared by 7 bases and J by 3 bases, with 4 bases of the junction left unmatched. This CDR3 has 14 residues. The CDR3 DNA sequence: TGTGCCACCAGGACAGGGCGCGACACCGGGGAGCTGTTTTTT. Translation gives CATRTGRDTGELFF.